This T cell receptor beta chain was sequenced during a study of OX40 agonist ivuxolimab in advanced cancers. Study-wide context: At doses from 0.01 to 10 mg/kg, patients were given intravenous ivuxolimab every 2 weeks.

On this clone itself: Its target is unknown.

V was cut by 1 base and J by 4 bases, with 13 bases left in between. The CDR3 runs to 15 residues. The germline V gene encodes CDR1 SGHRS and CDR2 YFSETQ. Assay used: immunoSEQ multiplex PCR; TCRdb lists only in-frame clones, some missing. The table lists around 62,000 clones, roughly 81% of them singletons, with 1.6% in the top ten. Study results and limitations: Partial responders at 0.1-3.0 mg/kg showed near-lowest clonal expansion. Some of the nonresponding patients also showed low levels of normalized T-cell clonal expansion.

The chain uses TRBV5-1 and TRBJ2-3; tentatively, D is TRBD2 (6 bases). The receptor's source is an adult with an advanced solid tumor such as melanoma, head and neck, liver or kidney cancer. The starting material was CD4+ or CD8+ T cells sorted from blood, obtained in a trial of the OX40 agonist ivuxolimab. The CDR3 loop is CASSLQPSVSDTQYF. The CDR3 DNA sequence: TGCGCCAGCAGCTTGCAGCCTAGCGTTTCAGATACGCAGTATTTT.